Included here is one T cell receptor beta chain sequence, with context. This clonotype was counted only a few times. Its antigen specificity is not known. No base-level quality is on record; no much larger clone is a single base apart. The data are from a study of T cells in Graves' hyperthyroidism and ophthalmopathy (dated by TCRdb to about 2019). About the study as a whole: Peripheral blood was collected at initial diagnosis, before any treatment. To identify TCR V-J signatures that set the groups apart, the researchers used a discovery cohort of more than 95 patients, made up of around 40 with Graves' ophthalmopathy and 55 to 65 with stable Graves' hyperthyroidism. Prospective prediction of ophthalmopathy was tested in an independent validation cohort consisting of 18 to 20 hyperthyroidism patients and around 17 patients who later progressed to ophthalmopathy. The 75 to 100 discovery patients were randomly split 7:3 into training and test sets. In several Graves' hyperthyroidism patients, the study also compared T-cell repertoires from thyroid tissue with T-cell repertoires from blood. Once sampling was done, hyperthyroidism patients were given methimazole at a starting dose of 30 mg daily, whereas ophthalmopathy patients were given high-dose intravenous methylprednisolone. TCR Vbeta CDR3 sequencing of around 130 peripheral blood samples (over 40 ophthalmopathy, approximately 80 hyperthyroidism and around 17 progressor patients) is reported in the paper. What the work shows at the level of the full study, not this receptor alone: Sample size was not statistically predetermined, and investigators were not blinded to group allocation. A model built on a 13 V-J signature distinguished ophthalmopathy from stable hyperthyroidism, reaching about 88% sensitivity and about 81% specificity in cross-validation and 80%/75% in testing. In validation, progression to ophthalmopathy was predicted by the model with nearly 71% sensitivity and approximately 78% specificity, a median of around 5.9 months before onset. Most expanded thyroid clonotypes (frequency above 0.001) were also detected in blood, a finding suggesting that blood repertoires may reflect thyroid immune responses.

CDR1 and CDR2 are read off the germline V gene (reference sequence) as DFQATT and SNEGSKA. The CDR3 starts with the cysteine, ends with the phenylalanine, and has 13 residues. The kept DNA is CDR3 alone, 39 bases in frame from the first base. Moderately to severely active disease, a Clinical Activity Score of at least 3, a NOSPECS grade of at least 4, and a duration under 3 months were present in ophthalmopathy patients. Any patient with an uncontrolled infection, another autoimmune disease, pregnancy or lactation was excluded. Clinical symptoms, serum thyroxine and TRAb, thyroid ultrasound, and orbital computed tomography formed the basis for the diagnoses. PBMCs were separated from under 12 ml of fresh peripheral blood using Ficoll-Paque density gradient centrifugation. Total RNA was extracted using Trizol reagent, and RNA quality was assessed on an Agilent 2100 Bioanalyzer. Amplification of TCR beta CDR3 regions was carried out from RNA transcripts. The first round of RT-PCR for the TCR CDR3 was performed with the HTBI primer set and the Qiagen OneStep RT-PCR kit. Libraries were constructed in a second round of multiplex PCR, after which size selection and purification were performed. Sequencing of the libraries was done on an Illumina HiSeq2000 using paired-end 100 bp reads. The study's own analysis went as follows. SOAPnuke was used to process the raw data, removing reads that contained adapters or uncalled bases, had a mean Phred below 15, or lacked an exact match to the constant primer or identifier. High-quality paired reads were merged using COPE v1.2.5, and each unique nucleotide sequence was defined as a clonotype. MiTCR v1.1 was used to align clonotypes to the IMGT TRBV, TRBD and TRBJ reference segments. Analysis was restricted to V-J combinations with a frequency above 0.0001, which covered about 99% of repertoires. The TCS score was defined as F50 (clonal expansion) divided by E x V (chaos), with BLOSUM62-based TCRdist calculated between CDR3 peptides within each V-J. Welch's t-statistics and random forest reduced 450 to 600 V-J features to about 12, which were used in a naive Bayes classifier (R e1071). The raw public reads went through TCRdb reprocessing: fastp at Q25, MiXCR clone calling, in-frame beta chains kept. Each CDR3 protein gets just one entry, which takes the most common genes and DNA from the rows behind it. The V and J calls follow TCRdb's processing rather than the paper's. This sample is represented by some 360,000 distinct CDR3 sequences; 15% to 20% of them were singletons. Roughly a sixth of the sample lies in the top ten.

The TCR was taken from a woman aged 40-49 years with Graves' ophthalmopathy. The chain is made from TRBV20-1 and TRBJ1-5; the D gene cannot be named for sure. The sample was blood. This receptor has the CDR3 CSAGEISNQPQHF. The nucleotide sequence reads TGCAGCGCAGGTGAAATTAGCAATCAGCCCCAGCATTTT.